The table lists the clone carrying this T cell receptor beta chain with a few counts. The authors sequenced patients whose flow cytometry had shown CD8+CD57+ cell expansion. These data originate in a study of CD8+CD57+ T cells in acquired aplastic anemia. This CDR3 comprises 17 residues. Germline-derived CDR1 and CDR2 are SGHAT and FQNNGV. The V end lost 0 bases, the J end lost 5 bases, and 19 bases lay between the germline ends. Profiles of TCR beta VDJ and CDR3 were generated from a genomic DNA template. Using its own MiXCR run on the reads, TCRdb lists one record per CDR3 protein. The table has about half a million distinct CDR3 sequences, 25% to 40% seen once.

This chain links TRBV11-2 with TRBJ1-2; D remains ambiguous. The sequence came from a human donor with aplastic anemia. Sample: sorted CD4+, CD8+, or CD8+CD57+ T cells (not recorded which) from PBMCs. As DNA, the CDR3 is TGTGCCAGCAGCTTAGATGTCTGGGAGGTAGAGGCATATGGCTACACCTTC. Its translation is CASSLDVWEVEAYGYTF.